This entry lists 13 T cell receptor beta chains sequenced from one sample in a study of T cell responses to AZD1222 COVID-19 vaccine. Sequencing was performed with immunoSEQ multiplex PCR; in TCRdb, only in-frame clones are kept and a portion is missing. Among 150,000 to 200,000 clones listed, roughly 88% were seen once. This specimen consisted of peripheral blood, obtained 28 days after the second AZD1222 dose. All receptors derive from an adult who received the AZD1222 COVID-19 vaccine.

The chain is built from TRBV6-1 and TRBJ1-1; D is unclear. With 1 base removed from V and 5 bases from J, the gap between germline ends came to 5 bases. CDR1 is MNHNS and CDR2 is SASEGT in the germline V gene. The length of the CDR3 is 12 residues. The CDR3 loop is CASSEGLTEAFF. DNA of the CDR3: TGTGCCAGCAGTGAAGGGTTGACTGAAGCTTTCTTT.

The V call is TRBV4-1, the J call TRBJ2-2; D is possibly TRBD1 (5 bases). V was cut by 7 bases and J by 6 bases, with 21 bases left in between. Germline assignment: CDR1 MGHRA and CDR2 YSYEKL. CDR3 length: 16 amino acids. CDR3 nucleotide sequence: TGCGCCAGCAAGGGTTCTAGGGGTCCGGCGGCCGGGGAGCTGTTTTTT. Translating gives CASKGSRGPAAGELFF.

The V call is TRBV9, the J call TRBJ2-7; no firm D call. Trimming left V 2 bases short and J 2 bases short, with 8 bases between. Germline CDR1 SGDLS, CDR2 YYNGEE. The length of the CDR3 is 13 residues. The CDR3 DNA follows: TGTGCCAGCAGCGTTGGCGGAACCTACGAGCAGTACTTC. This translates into CASSVGGTYEQYF.

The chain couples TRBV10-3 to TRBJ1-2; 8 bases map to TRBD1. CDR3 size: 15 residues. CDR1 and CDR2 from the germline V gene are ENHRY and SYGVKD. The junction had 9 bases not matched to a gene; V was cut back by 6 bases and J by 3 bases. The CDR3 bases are TGTGCCATCAGACCGCAATTACAGGGGGACTATGGCTACACCTTC. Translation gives CAIRPQLQGDYGYTF.

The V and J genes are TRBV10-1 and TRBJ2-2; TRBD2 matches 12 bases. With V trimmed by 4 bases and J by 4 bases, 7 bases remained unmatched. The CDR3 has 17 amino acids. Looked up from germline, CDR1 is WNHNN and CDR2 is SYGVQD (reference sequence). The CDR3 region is CASSVPSGGASTGELFF. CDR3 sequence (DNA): TGCGCCAGCAGTGTTCCTAGCGGGGGGGCTAGCACCGGGGAGCTGTTTTTT.

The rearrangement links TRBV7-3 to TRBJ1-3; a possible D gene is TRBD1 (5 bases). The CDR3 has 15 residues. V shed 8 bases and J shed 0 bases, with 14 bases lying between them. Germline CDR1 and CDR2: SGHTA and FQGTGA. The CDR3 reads CASSRGIGSGNTIYF. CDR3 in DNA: TGTGCCAGCTCCCGGGGGATAGGCTCTGGAAACACCATATATTTT. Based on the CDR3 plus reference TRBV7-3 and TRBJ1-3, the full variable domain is GAGVSQTPSNKVTEKGKYVELRCDPISGHTALYWYRQSLGQGPEFLIYFQGTGAADDSGLPNDRFFAVRPEGSVSTLKIQRTERGDSAVYLCASSRGIGSGNTIYFGEGSWLTVV.

CDR3 amino acids: CASSPPSSYNEQFF. Written as DNA, the CDR3 is TGTGCCAGCAGCCCCCCAAGCTCGTACAATGAGCAGTTCTTC. This chain links TRBV3-1 (or the pseudogene TRBV3-2) with TRBJ2-1; no clear D gene. Germline CDR1 and CDR2: LGHDT and YNNKEL (reference sequence). The CDR3 has 14 residues. Deletions cut 4 bases from V and 4 bases from J, with 11 bases between.

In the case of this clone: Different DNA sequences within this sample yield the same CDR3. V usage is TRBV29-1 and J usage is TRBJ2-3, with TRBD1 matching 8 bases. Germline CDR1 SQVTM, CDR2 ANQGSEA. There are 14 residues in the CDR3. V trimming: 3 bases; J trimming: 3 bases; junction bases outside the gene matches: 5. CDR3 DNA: TGCAGCGTTGAGCCAGGGGGCGGGACAGATACGCAGTATTTT. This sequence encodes CSVEPGGGTDTQYF.

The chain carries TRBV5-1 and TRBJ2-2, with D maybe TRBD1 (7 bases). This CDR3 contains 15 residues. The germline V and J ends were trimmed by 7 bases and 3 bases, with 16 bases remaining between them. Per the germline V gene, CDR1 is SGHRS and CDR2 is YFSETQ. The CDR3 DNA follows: TGCGCCAGCTCGAACCAGGGGGGAGACACCGGGGAGCTGTTTTTT. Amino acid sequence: CASSNQGGDTGELFF.

The CDR3 loop reads CASSYLDEAFF. DNA for the CDR3: TGTGCCAGCAGTTACCTGGATGAAGCTTTCTTT. V and J are TRBV6-2 or TRBV6-3 and TRBJ1-1; D ambiguous. This CDR3 contains 11 residues. CDR1 and CDR2 (germline): MNHEY, SVGEGT. The V end lost 2 bases, the J end lost 7 bases, and 5 bases lay between the germline ends.

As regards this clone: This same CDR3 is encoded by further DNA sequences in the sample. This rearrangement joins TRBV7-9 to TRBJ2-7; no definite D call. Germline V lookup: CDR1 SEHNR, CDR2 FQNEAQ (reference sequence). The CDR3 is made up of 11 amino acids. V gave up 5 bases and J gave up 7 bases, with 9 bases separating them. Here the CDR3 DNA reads TGTGCCAGCAGCAGTTACCGGGAGCAGTACTTC. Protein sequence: CASSSYREQYF.

The CDR3 loop reads CASSEETYQETQYF. The CDR3 DNA follows: TGTGCCAGCAGTGAGGAGACGTATCAAGAGACCCAGTACTTC. This rearrangement joins TRBV6-1 to TRBJ2-5, with D unresolved. This CDR3 is built from 14 residues. The V and J ends lost 3 bases and 2 bases respectively, with 10 bases between them. Germline V gives CDR1 MNHNS, CDR2 SASEGT.

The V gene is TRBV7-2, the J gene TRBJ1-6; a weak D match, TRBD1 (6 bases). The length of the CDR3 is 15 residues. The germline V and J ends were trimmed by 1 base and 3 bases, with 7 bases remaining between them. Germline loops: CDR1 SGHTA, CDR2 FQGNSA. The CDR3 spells CASSLVRGYNSPLHF. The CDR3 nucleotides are TGTGCCAGCAGCTTAGTCAGGGGCTATAATTCACCCCTCCACTTT.